This T cell receptor (beta chain) comes out of a study of T-cell reconstitution after alpha-beta-depleted transplantation in children. This CDR3 spans 14 amino acids. V lost 6 bases and J lost 4; bases outside the gene matches: 8. Germline values: CDR1 DFQATT, CDR2 SNEGSKA (reference sequence). Preparing the TCRbeta library involved the use of unique molecular identifiers. Via MiXCR, TCRdb re-called the PCR reads, giving one row per CDR3 protein. The sample includes about 640,000 distinct CDR3 sequences, 16% seen only once; the top ten take 0.85% to 1.3%. The TCR comes from a human donor who donated a stem cell graft to a child with acute myeloid leukemia. This rearrangement joins TRBV20-1 to TRBJ2-1; 8 positions match TRBD2. Sequences were derived from PBMCs from the stem cell graft donor, sampled from the stem cell graft. CDR3 coding DNA: TGCAGTGCCCCTCTAGCGGGCGAATACAATGAGCAGTTCTTC. Protein sequence: CSAPLAGEYNEQFF.